Listed below are T cell receptor beta chains from one sample, sequenced in a study of shared clonotypes between healthy human individuals. Here immunoSEQ multiplex PCR was the method, and the copy in TCRdb shows in-frame clones only, minus some. The profile covers about 1 million clones, with roughly 70% appearing a single time and 1.5% taken by the ten largest. Sequenced material: memory CD4+ T cells sorted from blood. The receptor source for this set is a man aged 18-30 years in good health. CDR3s include the opening cysteine and the closing phenylalanine or tryptophan. The order of the fields is J gene, clone size, D gene, V gene, CDR3 protein, CDR3 DNA. A D gene is named only where the DNA matches it firmly. Expanded clones are given a class, and other clones once, few, many or no size at all.

>TRBJ2-2|.|.|TRBV6-1
CASKYLQGITGELFF
TGTGCCAGCAAATATCTACAGGGTATCACCGGGGAGCTGTTTTTT
>TRBJ2-7|.|.|TRBV5-1
CASSLTGRYEQYF
TGCGCCAGCAGCTTGACAGGGAGGTACGAGCAGTACTTC
>TRBJ2-2|few|TRBD2|TRBV9
CASSPGTSGRLTGELFF
TGTGCCAGCAGCCCAGGGACTAGCGGGAGGCTCACCGGGGAGCTGTTTTTT
>TRBJ2-2|few|.|TRBV5-6
CASSLGRAGELFF
TGTGCCAGCAGCTTGGGACGGGCCGGGGAGCTGTTTTTT
>TRBJ2-2|.|TRBD2|TRBV5-4
CASTIGGDTRNTGELFF
TGTGCCAGCACCATCGGGGGGGACACACGAAACACCGGGGAGCTGTTTTTT
>TRBJ2-3|.|.|TRBV2
CASSLSTDTQYF
TGTGCCAGCAGCCTGTCAACGGATACGCAGTATTTT
>TRBJ2-3|.|TRBD1|TRBV10-2
CASRRQGEVSDTQYF
TGCGCCAGCAGAAGACAGGGGGAAGTGTCAGATACGCAGTATTTT
>TRBJ1-4|.|.|TRBV7-8
CASSLGVEKLFF
TGTGCCAGCAGCTTAGGAGTGGAAAAACTGTTTTTT
>TRBJ2-2|.|.|TRBV28
CASSLPLANTGELFF
TGTGCCAGCAGTTTACCCCTAGCGAACACCGGGGAGCTGTTTTTT
>TRBJ2-1|few|.|TRBV6-8
CASSYVSFF
TGTGCCAGCAGTTACGTCTCGTTCTTC
>TRBJ2-2|.|TRBD1|TRBV18
CASSRQGLNTGELFF
TGTGCCAGCTCACGACAGGGATTAAACACCGGGGAGCTGTTTTTT
>TRBJ1-2|.|.|TRBV30
CAYKYGDRNYGYTF
TGTGCCTACAAGTATGGGGACCGAAATTATGGCTACACCTTC
>TRBJ2-2|.|.|TRBV5-4
CASSLARAGTGELFF
TGTGCCAGCAGCTTGGCAAGGGCGGGCACCGGGGAGCTGTTTTTT
>TRBJ1-5|.|.|TRBV6-6
CASSYGFNSNQPQHF
TGTGCCAGCAGTTACGGATTTAATAGCAATCAGCCCCAGCATTTT
>TRBJ2-7|.|.|TRBV11-3
CASSLRASGEQYF
TGTGCCAGCAGCTTACGTGCGAGTGGCGAGCAGTACTTC
>TRBJ1-2|.|.|TRBV7-8
CASSLDAGTWGYTF
TGTGCCAGCAGCTTAGACGCAGGGACGTGGGGCTACACCTTC
>TRBJ1-2|.|TRBD1|TRBV7-2
CASSGTVNYGYTF
TGTGCCAGCTCCGGGACAGTAAACTATGGCTACACCTTC
>TRBJ2-5|.|TRBD1|TRBV10-3
CAIRPGTEETQYF
TGTGCCATCAGACCCGGGACAGAAGAGACCCAGTACTTC
>TRBJ1-5|.|.|TRBV10-3
CAIRGGDGNQPQHF
TGTGCCATCAGGGGAGGGGATGGCAATCAGCCCCAGCATTTT
>TRBJ2-7|.|.|TRBV7-9
CASSPIEARGSEQYF
TGTGCCAGCAGCCCTATAGAGGCAAGAGGATCCGAGCAGTACTTC